This is a list of T cell receptor beta chains from one sample in a study of blood T cell repertoires in COVID-19. This table comes from immunoSEQ multiplex PCR, and its TCRdb copy is limited to in-frame clones, with some not included. The sample holds 140,000 to 150,000 clones, 88% seen once. Material for sequencing was peripheral blood. These TCRs come from a man in his sixties with active or convalescent COVID-19. CDR3s include the opening cysteine and the closing phenylalanine or tryptophan. D genes are given only for firm matches. For some rows the clone size is stated as once, few or many, or as a class when expanded; others skip it.

TRBJ1-4 | TRBV7-3 | TRBD1 | . | TGTGCCAGCAGCTGGGACAGGGGAGGAGAAAAACTGTTTTTT | CASSWDRGGEKLFF
TRBJ2-7 | TRBV11-1 | . | . | TGTGCCAGCAGCCCCAGCTCCTACGAGCAGTACTTC | CASSPSSYEQYF
TRBJ2-7 | TRBV28 | . | few | TGTGCCAGCAGTTTAAACGCGAACTACGAGCAGTACTTC | CASSLNANYEQYF
TRBJ1-2 | TRBV2 | . | . | TGTGCCAGCAGTGAGCCACAGTTAGACTATTCCGACTATGGCTACACCTTC | CASSEPQLDYSDYGYTF
TRBJ2-1 | TRBV5-1 | TRBD2 | . | TGCGCCAGCAGCTTGGAGGGACTAGCGGGAGGAGGTAGGGATGAGCAGTTCTTC | CASSLEGLAGGGRDEQFF
TRBJ2-7 | TRBV7-2 | TRBD2 | once | TGTGCCAGCAGCTTAGTTCCCCGCCCTAGCGGGCAGGTATACGAGCAGTACTTC | CASSLVPRPSGQVYEQYF
TRBJ2-6 | TRBV5-5 | TRBD1 | . | TGTGCCAGCAGTTTAAAGGGGACAGGGCCCTCTGGGGCCAACGTCCTGACTTTC | CASSLKGTGPSGANVLTF
TRBJ2-7 | TRBV4-1 | TRBD1 | . | TGCGCCAGCAGCCAAGGACCCGGGACAGGGATAAGGGAGCAGTACTTC | CASSQGPGTGIREQYF
TRBJ2-1 | TRBV28 | . | . | TGTGCCAGCAGTCGAACAATAGAGCAGTTCTTC | CASSRTIEQFF
TRBJ1-2 | TRBV6-5 | . | . | TGTGCCAGCAGCTACCGGGAGGGACGCGGCTACACCTTC | CASSYREGRGYTF